One and the same sample provided the 28 T cell receptor beta chains below, sequenced in a study of T cells in Graves' hyperthyroidism and ophthalmopathy. Template material for amplifying TCR beta CDR3 regions consisted of RNA transcripts. HTBI primers were used for first-round RT-PCR of the TCR CDR3. TCRdb redid the calling of the multiplex PCR reads with MiXCR, one entry per CDR3 protein. The sample carries about 250,000 distinct CDR3 sequences, roughly 15% recorded once. Sequencing was carried out using blood. These receptors were taken from a woman between 50 and 59 years old with Graves' hyperthyroidism that later progressed to Graves' ophthalmopathy.

This clonotype was seen many times. CDR3 sequence reads: CASSLRPPNTEAFF. The CDR3 nucleotides are TGTGCCAGCAGTTTAAGGCCGCCGAACACTGAAGCTTTCTTT. The chain combines TRBV12-3 or TRBV12-4 with TRBJ1-1; D ambiguous. This CDR3 has 14 residues. The V end lost 2 bases, the J end lost 1 base, and 8 bases lay between the germline ends.

This clonotype was observed many times. This chain connects TRBV11-3 to TRBJ2-1; unclear D gene. Germline CDR1 and CDR2: SGHNT and YENEEA. Deletions cut 1 base from V and 10 bases from J, with 11 bases between. This CDR3 comprises 13 residues. The CDR3 region is CASSLASPREQFF. The CDR3 DNA follows: TGTGCCAGCAGCTTAGCCTCCCCGAGGGAGCAGTTCTTC.

This clonotype has at least ten counts. The J gene is TRBJ2-3, the V gene TRBV7-3; TRBD2 matches at 10 bases. Per germline, CDR1 SGHTA and CDR2 FQGTGA. V trimming: 1 base; J trimming: 6 bases; junction bases outside the gene matches: 4. The CDR3 totals 15 residues. For the CDR3, the DNA is TGTGCCAGCAGCTTAAGCCTAGCGGGAGTTGATACGCAGTATTTT. Translation gives CASSLSLAGVDTQYF.

In its sample, this clonotype was seen many times. The CDR3 reads CSAPPAGPSSYEQYF. As DNA, the CDR3 is TGCAGTGCCCCCCCGGCCGGGCCGAGCTCCTACGAGCAGTACTTC. This chain joins TRBV20-1 and TRBJ2-7; no clear D. Germline CDR1 is DFQATT and CDR2 is SNEGSKA (reference sequence). V gave up 6 bases and J gave up 0 bases, with 18 bases separating them. CDR3 length equals 15 residues.

The rearrangement uses TRBV15 and TRBJ2-5; 7 bases fit TRBD1. This CDR3 comprises 13 residues. V shed 8 bases, J shed 1 base, and the junction held 4 bases outside the gene matches. Germline-derived CDR1 and CDR2 are LNHNV and YYDKDF (reference sequence). The CDR3 spells CATQRGLQETQYF. CDR3 nucleotides: TGTGCCACCCAAAGGGGGCTCCAAGAGACCCAGTACTTC.

This clonotype was counted ten times or more. The V and J genes are TRBV5-1 and TRBJ2-1; 10 positions agree with TRBD2. In germline, CDR1 is SGHRS, CDR2 YFSETQ. The CDR3 contains 18 residues. Germline trimming cut 5 bases from V and 8 bases from J; bases unmatched to any gene: 19. For the CDR3, the DNA is TGCGCCAGCAGATCGACTAGCGGGTCCATGAGCCCCGGTGATGAGCAGTTCTTC. Its translation is CASRSTSGSMSPGDEQFF.

This clonotype was recorded many times. This sequence joins TRBV2 and TRBJ2-7; weak D call: TRBD1 (6 bases). The V end was cut by 6 bases, the J end by 6 bases, with 12 bases between. Germline lookup yields CDR1 SNHLY and CDR2 FYNNEI. The length of the CDR3 is 12 residues. As DNA, the CDR3 is TGTGCCAGCAGCCTCAACAGGGTCGAGCAGTACTTC. This translates into CASSLNRVEQYF.

The rearrangement links TRBV6-1 to TRBJ1-4, with a tentative D call TRBD1 (5 bases). This CDR3 is built from 15 residues. Between the trimmed V and J ends, which lost 5 bases and 4 bases, there was a span of 14 bases. Germline CDR1 is MNHNS and CDR2 is SASEGT. As DNA, the CDR3 is TGTGCCAGCAGTCTGGGGGAGAGGTTTAATGAAAAACTGTTTTTT. Its protein is CASSLGERFNEKLFF.

This clonotype showed up just a few times. The rearrangement joins TRBV20-1 to TRBJ1-2; D possibly corresponds to TRBD1 (6 bases). The CDR3 spans 13 residues. Germline lookup yields CDR1 DFQATT and CDR2 SNEGSKA (reference sequence). Trimming cost V 7 bases and J 3 bases, with 15 bases left between them. Written as DNA, the CDR3 is TGCAGTGTGCGTAACAGGGCAGACTATGGCTACACCTTC. Residues: CSVRNRADYGYTF.

The sample holds many counts of this clonotype. The chain joins TRBV2 to TRBJ2-3; 10 bases fit TRBD1. The CDR3 loop spans 15 amino acids. CDR1 is SNHLY and CDR2 is FYNNEI in the germline V gene. J was trimmed by 4 bases and V by 4 bases; bases with no gene match: 5. CDR3 sequence reads: CASSATGTGADTQYF. In DNA form, the CDR3 reads TGTGCCAGCAGTGCAACCGGGACAGGGGCAGATACGCAGTATTTT.

The chain links TRBV28 to TRBJ1-5; 12 bases map to TRBD1. The germline V gene has CDR1 MDHEN and CDR2 SYDVKM. The J segment lost 4 bases and the V segment lost 3 bases, leaving 1 base of the junction unmatched. This CDR3 is built from 15 residues. CDR3 sequence: CASSLGQGANQPQHF. The DNA of the CDR3 is TGTGCCAGCAGTTTGGGACAGGGGGCGAATCAGCCCCAGCATTTT.

This clonotype was seen at least ten times. The chain combines TRBV28 with TRBJ1-4; TRBD1 might be the D (6 bases). This CDR3 has 16 residues. With 3 bases removed from V and 2 bases from J, the gap between germline ends came to 13 bases. Per germline, CDR1 MDHEN and CDR2 SYDVKM. The CDR3 loop is CASSFSRGGTNEKLFF. In DNA form, the CDR3 reads TGTGCCAGCAGTTTCTCCAGGGGTGGCACTAATGAAAAACTGTTTTTT.

This clonotype has a count of ten or more. CDR3 sequence (DNA): TGTGCCAGCAGTTACGCTAGCGGGGGCACAGATACGCAGTATTTT. It translates to CASSYASGGTDTQYF. The chain combines TRBV6-2 or TRBV6-3 with TRBJ2-3, with 9 bases identical to TRBD2. With V trimmed by 2 bases and J by 1 base, 1 base remained unmatched. This CDR3 has 15 amino acids. Per the germline V gene, CDR1 is MNHEY and CDR2 is SVGEGT.

CDR3 protein: CASRAGSGNQPQHF. In DNA form, the CDR3 reads TGTGCCAGTAGAGCCGGCTCTGGCAATCAGCCCCAGCATTTT. The chain is built from TRBV19 and TRBJ1-5, with no clear D. Per the germline V gene, CDR1 is LNHDA and CDR2 is SQIVND (reference sequence). This CDR3 has 14 residues. Trimming shortened V by 6 bases and J by 2 bases, and 11 bases separated the two germline ends. The full variable domain, with the rest looked up from reference TRBV19 and TRBJ1-5, is DGGITQSPKYLFRKEGQNVTLSCEQNLNHDAMYWYRQDPGQGLRLIYYSQIVNDFQKGDIAEGYSVSREKKESFPLTVTSAQKNPTAFYLCASRAGSGNQPQHFGDGTRLSIL.

Only a few counts were recorded for this clonotype. This sequence joins TRBV30 and TRBJ2-7, with D possibly TRBD2 on 5 matching bases. Deletions cut 0 bases from V and 0 bases from J, with 12 bases between. This CDR3 has 15 amino acids. Germline CDR1 reads GTSNPN; CDR2 reads SVGIG (reference sequence). CDR3 protein: CAWSVPGVSSYEQYF. In nucleotides, the CDR3 is TGTGCCTGGAGTGTACCCGGGGTAAGCTCCTACGAGCAGTACTTC.

The chain has TRBV11-2 and TRBJ2-5; D not certain. This CDR3 contains 13 residues. CDR1 is SGHAT, CDR2 FQNNGV, per germline. V shed 5 bases and J shed 1 base, with 8 bases lying between them. The CDR3 DNA sequence: TGTGCCAGCAGCCACTGGAGCCAAGAGACCCAGTACTTC. Translated: CASSHWSQETQYF.

The table lists this clonotype with many counts. The V and J genes are TRBV2 and TRBJ1-3; TRBD1 agrees at 8 bases. This CDR3 spans 14 amino acids. CDR1 and CDR2 from the germline V gene are SNHLY and FYNNEI. Trimming at V came to 6 bases and at J to 0 bases, leaving 1 base not matched to a gene. CDR3 bases: TGTGCCAGCAGCGGACAGGGCTCTGGAAACACCATATATTTT. Amino acids: CASSGQGSGNTIYF.

This clonotype has at least ten counts. This chain links TRBV18 with TRBJ2-3, with D maybe TRBD2 (6 bases). Germline V lookup: CDR1 KGHSH, CDR2 LQKENI. The V gene lost 1 base and the J gene lost 1 base, with 12 bases spanning the gap. This CDR3 spans 16 amino acids. The CDR3 loop reads CASSPLGGKGTDTQYF. The CDR3 DNA is TGTGCCAGCTCACCACTTGGAGGGAAAGGCACAGATACGCAGTATTTT.

This clonotype showed up many times. The CDR3 DNA sequence: TGTGCCAGCAGTTTAGCCGGGGGTAGGGGGCTTGGCTACACCTTC. Its translation is CASSLAGGRGLGYTF. The chain links TRBV12-3 or TRBV12-4 to TRBJ1-2; TRBD1 aligns across 7 bases. The CDR3 spans 15 residues. The trim removed 0 bases at V and 7 bases at J, leaving 8 bases unmatched.

This clonotype was counted a few times. The rearrangement joins TRBV25-1 to TRBJ1-3; D is unresolved. CDR1 is MGHDK and CDR2 is SYGVNS in the germline V gene. V lost 1 base to trimming and J lost 0 bases, with 13 bases between them. The CDR3 runs 17 residues. CDR3 residues: CASSEWEGRSSGNTIYF. In DNA, the CDR3 is TGTGCCAGCAGTGAATGGGAGGGTCGGAGCTCTGGAAACACCATATATTTT.

Ten or more counts support this clonotype. The chain has TRBV9 and TRBJ2-1, with 10 bases that match TRBD2. With 4 bases clipped from V and 7 bases from J, the junction kept 5 bases outside the gene matches. The CDR3 is 14 amino acids. Germline CDR1 reads SGDLS; CDR2 reads YYNGEE. The CDR3 loop is CASSRSSGGNEQFF. CDR3 nucleotides: TGTGCCAGCAGCCGTTCTAGCGGGGGTAATGAGCAGTTCTTC.

This clonotype was picked up a small number of times. V is TRBV10-3 and J is TRBJ1-6, with D hard to call. V lost 6 bases, J lost 7 bases, and 10 bases lay in between. The CDR3 sequence is 13 residues long. Germline CDR1 reads ENHRY; CDR2 reads SYGVKD. The CDR3 protein is CAIRSNPNSPLHF. DNA for the CDR3: TGTGCCATCAGATCCAACCCCAATTCACCCCTCCACTTT.

The genes are TRBV19 and TRBJ2-2; D is unclear. The V and J ends lost 7 bases and 2 bases respectively, with 8 bases between them. Germline values: CDR1 LNHDA, CDR2 SQIVND (reference sequence). The length of the CDR3 is 13 residues. The CDR3 here is CASTDTNTGELFF. CDR3 coding DNA: TGTGCCAGTACAGACACTAACACCGGGGAGCTGTTTTTT. Based on the CDR3 plus reference TRBV19 and TRBJ2-2, the full variable domain is DGGITQSPKYLFRKEGQNVTLSCEQNLNHDAMYWYRQDPGQGLRLIYYSQIVNDFQKGDIAEGYSVSREKKESFPLTVTSAQKNPTAFYLCASTDTNTGELFFGEGSRLTVL.

There are many counts of this clonotype. The chain couples TRBV5-1 to TRBJ1-2; maybe TRBD1 (6 bases). Germline CDR1 SGHRS, CDR2 YFSETQ. Deletions cut 4 bases from V and 2 bases from J, with 12 bases between. This CDR3 contains 14 residues. The CDR3: CASSPGQKNYGYTF. The DNA of the CDR3 is TGCGCCAGCAGCCCAGGACAGAAAAACTATGGCTACACCTTC.

In this sample, this clonotype turned up many times. This rearrangement joins TRBV27 to TRBJ2-7; D call uncertain. CDR1 is MNHEY, CDR2 SMNVEV, per germline (reference sequence). There are 14 residues in the CDR3. Deletions cut 3 bases from V and 0 bases from J, with 9 bases between. This chain's CDR3 is CASSFTQDSYEQYF. The DNA for the CDR3 is TGTGCCAGCAGTTTCACCCAGGACTCCTACGAGCAGTACTTC.

This clonotype was seen at least ten times. This chain joins TRBV5-4 and TRBJ1-1, with 7 bases lining up with TRBD1. The CDR3 covers 13 residues. J lost 5 bases, V lost 6 bases, and 7 bases had no gene match. The germline V gene encodes CDR1 SGHNT and CDR2 YYREEE (reference sequence). The CDR3 nucleotides read TGTGCCAGCACTCTACGACAGGGTACTGAAGCTTTCTTT. Its translation: CASTLRQGTEAFF.

This clonotype has a count of ten or more. The rearrangement links TRBV6-1 to TRBJ2-5; no clear D gene. Per germline, CDR1 MNHNS and CDR2 SASEGT. The CDR3 loop spans 15 amino acids. V was trimmed by 5 bases and J by 0 bases, leaving 13 bases between them. CDR3 in amino acids: CASSSRWANQETQYF. The CDR3 DNA follows: TGTGCCAGCAGTTCGCGTTGGGCAAACCAAGAGACCCAGTACTTC.

This clonotype showed up just once. V usage is TRBV20-1 and J usage is TRBJ2-5; TRBD2 agrees at 10 bases. After removal of 6 bases from V and 5 bases from J, the junction contained 6 bases not matched to a gene. Germline V gene lookup returns CDR1 DFQATT and CDR2 SNEGSKA (reference sequence). The CDR3 has 13 residues. In DNA form, the CDR3 reads TGCAGTGCCGGGACTAGCGTACGGGAGACCCAGTACTTC. Encoded protein: CSAGTSVRETQYF.